This T cell receptor beta chain was sequenced during a study of low-dose radiotherapy and immunotherapy resistance in tumors. Study-wide context: The fractionation for Cohort 1 was 0.5 Gy per fraction every 2 weeks, totaling 6.5 Gy. Every two weeks, cyclophosphamide 200 mg/m2 was infused one day before radiation plus immunotherapy.

First-strand cDNA relied on TRAV- and TRBV-specific primers spanning alpha and beta chains. Over roughly 19 PCR cycles, TCRs were amplified from a constant-region primer and V-primer adapter. MiXCR, run by TCRdb on the reads, gives a single entry per CDR3 protein. The table lists 65,000 to 95,000 distinct CDR3 sequences, under 20% of them singletons. Ten or more counts support this clonotype. The CDR3 length is 15 residues. V was pared by 3 bases and J by 0 bases, with 12 bases between. Germline CDR1 is GTSNPN and CDR2 is SVGIG (reference sequence). As to time point: before trial treatment. Donors were treated with nivolumab, ipilimumab, aspirin, and low-dose cyclophosphamide and radiotherapy.

This receptor was taken from a male donor with prostate cancer. The sample in question was PBMCs, obtained before treatment. The chain links TRBV30 to TRBJ2-1; D unclear. In DNA form, the CDR3 reads TGTGCCTGGAGCCCATTAGAGAACTCCTACAATGAGCAGTTCTTC. Translation gives CAWSPLENSYNEQFF.